Described below is a single T cell receptor beta chain sequence and its context. The target antigen is unknown. These data come from a study of T-cell reconstitution after alpha-beta-depleted transplantation in children. Broader study findings: Where alpha-beta T cells came from about two months after transplant was reportedly several hundred expanded graft clones. By one year post-transplant, T-cell counts and diversity largely arose from T cells that were newly produced. At day 60, the high TCRbeta diversity found in some patients originated from recipient T cells and thymic progenitors that had survived.

The junction had 3 bases not matched to a gene; V was cut back by 6 bases and J by 5 bases. Germline CDR1 reads SEHNR; CDR2 reads FQNEAQ (reference sequence). This CDR3 is built from 14 residues. Molecular barcoding with unique molecular identifiers was used for the TCRbeta library. TCRdb analysed the PCR reads with MiXCR anew, one entry per CDR3 protein. The sample records 800,000 to 1,000,000 distinct CDR3 sequences, about 26% being singletons. This rearrangement joins TRBV7-9 to TRBJ1-4; 10 positions agree with TRBD1. The sequence came from a boy in the first two years of life who had a stem cell transplant for SCID, so the T cells may come from the graft donor. The sample here was PBMCs, mostly from graft donor cells, taken 360 days after TCRalphabeta/CD19-depleted stem cell transplant. CDR3 protein: CASSSGQGNEKLFF. CDR3 nucleotides: TGTGCCAGCAGTTCGGGACAGGGGAATGAAAAACTGTTTTTT.